This entry lists 32 T cell receptor beta chains sequenced from one sample in a study of blood T cell repertoires in COVID-19. Produced via immunoSEQ multiplex PCR; TCRdb's table is partial and in-frame only. The sample lists 100,000 to 120,000 clones; roughly 88% were seen once. Specimen: peripheral blood. Receptor source: a woman aged 65 to 85 who had recovered from COVID-19.

The chain employs TRBV28 and TRBJ1-1, with unresolved D. In germline, CDR1 is MDHEN, CDR2 SYDVKM. The CDR3 totals 14 residues. The V end lost 0 bases, the J end lost 4 bases, and 9 bases lay between the germline ends. The CDR3 loop is CASSLWEGSTEAFF. In DNA form, the CDR3 reads TGTGCCAGCAGTTTATGGGAGGGATCCACTGAAGCTTTCTTT.

This clone was detected only a few times. The chain employs TRBV5-6 and TRBJ2-1, with TRBD1 identical over 7 bases. The germline CDR1 and CDR2 sequences are SGHDT and YYEEEE. The CDR3 runs 15 residues. J lost 0 bases, V lost 4 bases, and 4 bases had no gene match. This chain's CDR3 is CASSVRQGSYNEQFF. The DNA for the CDR3 is TGTGCCAGCAGCGTCCGACAGGGCTCCTACAATGAGCAGTTCTTC.

This chain uses TRBV2 with TRBJ2-7; 7 nucleotides align to TRBD2. The length of the CDR3 is 12 residues. CDR1 and CDR2 from the germline V gene are SNHLY and FYNNEI. The ends lost 6 bases at V and 7 bases at J; junction bases unmatched: 6. CDR3: CASSQRGGEQYF. In DNA form, the CDR3 reads TGTGCCAGCAGCCAGCGGGGAGGGGAGCAGTACTTC.

The rearrangement links TRBV2 to TRBJ2-2; tentatively, D is TRBD1 (5 bases). Germline CDR1 SNHLY, CDR2 FYNNEI. Deletions cut 4 bases from V and 1 base from J, with 10 bases between. This CDR3 comprises 15 residues. Here the CDR3 DNA reads TGTGCCAGCAGTGTACTCCAGGGGAACACCGGGGAGCTGTTTTTT. It is translated as CASSVLQGNTGELFF.

This clone was seen a handful of times. The chain couples TRBV6-5 to TRBJ1-3; TRBD1 agrees at 7 bases. Looked up from germline, CDR1 is MNHEY and CDR2 is SVGAGI. The CDR3 totals 14 residues. J was trimmed by 1 base and V by 4 bases; bases with no gene match: 1. The chain's CDR3 is CASSLTGSGNTIYF. In DNA form, the CDR3 reads TGTGCCAGCAGTTTGACAGGGTCTGGAAACACCATATATTTT.

The rearrangement joins TRBV4-3 to TRBJ2-7, with D maybe TRBD1 (5 bases). The germline V and J ends were trimmed by 4 bases and 6 bases, with 19 bases remaining between them. CDR3 size: 15 residues. CDR1 and CDR2 (germline): LGHNA, YSLEER. CDR3 region: CASSLTRTTGPEQYF. The CDR3 region has the DNA TGCGCCAGCAGCCTGACGAGGACAACAGGTCCCGAGCAGTACTTC.

The V gene is TRBV28, the J gene TRBJ2-3, with 9 bases that match TRBD1. Trimming at V came to 2 bases and at J to 14 bases, leaving 8 bases not matched to a gene. Germline-derived CDR1 and CDR2 are MDHEN and SYDVKM. This CDR3 is 13 amino acids long. The chain's CDR3 is CASSLGVLDRGYF. Written as DNA, the CDR3 is TGTGCCAGCAGTTTAGGTGTGTTGGACAGGGGGTATTTT.

In DNA form, the CDR3 reads TGTGCCTGGAGCGGGGACAGCCATCAGCCCCAGCATTTT. It specifies CAWSGDSHQPQHF. This rearrangement joins TRBV30 to TRBJ1-5; TRBD1 matches at 7 bases. J lost 5 bases, V lost 3 bases, and 4 bases had no gene match. In germline, CDR1 is GTSNPN, CDR2 SVGIG (reference sequence). There are 13 residues in the CDR3.

The chain couples TRBV21-1 to TRBJ2-6; the table names TRBD2, a call not compared with the DNA. TRBV21-1 constitutes a pseudogene. CDR3 length: 16 residues. Here the CDR3 reads CASSCPRGPGANVLTF. CDR3 sequence (DNA): TGTGCCAGCAGCTGCCCGAGAGGGCCTGGGGCCAACGTCCTGACTTTC.

In DNA form, the CDR3 reads TGTGCCAGCAGCTCCAAGAGCTTTGAGCAGTTCTTC. Amino acids: CASSSKSFEQFF. The V call is TRBV3-1 (or the pseudogene TRBV3-2), the J call TRBJ2-1; no reliable D call. V lost 5 bases and J lost 9, with 11 bases in between. Germline-derived CDR1 and CDR2 are LGHDT and YNNKEL (reference sequence). The CDR3 covers 12 residues.

This rearrangement joins TRBV2 to TRBJ1-2; TRBD1 aligns across 9 bases. The CDR3 runs 13 residues. Germline CDR1 and CDR2: SNHLY and FYNNEI. The V gene end was trimmed by 6 bases and the J gene end by 5 bases; junction bases not matched to a gene: 4. CDR3 sequence (DNA): TGTGCCAGCAGGGACAGGGGCCCTTATGGCTACACCTTC. Amino acids: CASRDRGPYGYTF.

This chain uses TRBV6-5 with TRBJ2-7; D possibly corresponds to TRBD1 (5 bases). The germline gives CDR1 MNHEY, CDR2 SVGAGI. This CDR3 has 13 amino acids. Trimming left V 2 bases short and J 3 bases short, with 8 bases between. The CDR3 sequence is CASSYGADYEQYF. In nucleotides, the CDR3 is TGTGCCAGCAGTTACGGGGCAGACTACGAGCAGTACTTC.

The chain employs TRBV5-1 and TRBJ2-7; a possible D gene is TRBD1 (6 bases). Looked up from germline, CDR1 is SGHRS and CDR2 is YFSETQ. V was pared by 3 bases and J by 2 bases, with 12 bases between. The CDR3 has 14 residues. CDR3 region: CASSWGSGAYEQYF. The CDR3 coding sequence is TGCGCCAGCAGCTGGGGTTCAGGGGCCTACGAGCAGTACTTC.

V and J are TRBV29-1 and TRBJ1-1; no clear D. Trimming pared 0 bases from V and 1 base from J, leaving 6 bases between. This CDR3 contains 13 residues. Looked up from germline, CDR1 is SQVTM and CDR2 is ANQGSEA. The CDR3 nucleotides read TGCAGCGTTGAAGATCGAGAGAACACTGAAGCTTTCTTT. Protein: CSVEDRENTEAFF.

V is TRBV6-5 and J is TRBJ2-1, with TRBD2 matching 11 bases. Trimming took 7 bases from V and 4 from J; bases not matched to a gene: 6. This CDR3 is 15 amino acids long. Germline V CDR1 and CDR2: MNHEY, SVGAGI. The CDR3 region is CASILAGGGYNEQFF. CDR3 sequence (DNA): TGTGCCAGCATTTTAGCGGGGGGGGGTTACAATGAGCAGTTCTTC.

This sequence joins TRBV7-2 and TRBJ1-1; D gene ambiguous. Trimming shortened V by 6 bases and J by 0 bases, and 11 bases separated the two germline ends. This CDR3 is 14 amino acids long. Looked up from germline, CDR1 is SGHTA and CDR2 is FQGNSA. This CDR3 reads CASSILPVNTEAFF. CDR3 nucleotides: TGTGCCAGCAGTATACTCCCGGTGAACACTGAAGCTTTCTTT.

In its sample, this clone was seen once. V and J are TRBV30 and TRBJ1-2; D might be TRBD1 (6 bases). CDR1 is GTSNPN and CDR2 is SVGIG in the germline V gene (reference sequence). The V and J ends lost 1 base and 4 bases respectively, with 10 bases between them. This CDR3 contains 13 residues. The CDR3 nucleotides are TGTGCCTGGAGTGCGGCGGGGGCCTATGGCTACACCTTC. Translated, it gives CAWSAAGAYGYTF.

The rearrangement uses TRBV12-3 or TRBV12-4 and TRBJ2-7; 8 bases map to TRBD1. The ends lost 8 bases at V and 0 bases at J; junction bases unmatched: 3. CDR3 length: 13 residues. CDR3: CASRDRNSYEQYF. The CDR3 DNA sequence: TGTGCCAGCCGGGACAGGAACTCCTACGAGCAGTACTTC.

This clone showed up just once. CDR3 protein: CASSLSSGRAVEQFF. CDR3 DNA sequence: TGTGCCAGCAGCTTATCCAGCGGGAGGGCCGTTGAGCAGTTCTTC. The gene calls are TRBV7-2 and TRBJ2-1, with 10 bases that match TRBD2. J was trimmed by 9 bases and V by 2 bases; bases with no gene match: 7. The CDR3 loop spans 15 amino acids. CDR1 is SGHTA and CDR2 is FQGNSA in the germline V gene. The full variable domain, rest sourced from reference TRBV7-2 and TRBJ2-1, is GAGVSQSPSNKVTEKGKDVELRCDPISGHTALYWYRQSLGQGLEFLIYFQGNSAPDKSGLPSDRFSAERTGGSVSTLTIQRTQQEDSAVYLCASSLSSGRAVEQFFGPGTRLTVL.

The CDR3 region has the DNA TGTGCCAGCAGCCCTAAGGTTATCGGGCAGGGAGGGGCCGGGGAGCTGTTTTTT. As protein: CASSPKVIGQGGAGELFF. This sequence joins TRBV4-2 and TRBJ2-2, with TRBD2 identical over 7 bases. Germline assignment: CDR1 LGHNA and CDR2 YNFKEQ. Losses at the gene ends were 4 bases for V and 6 bases for J; bases not matched to a gene: 17. This CDR3 region has 18 residues.

This chain joins TRBV5-1 and TRBJ2-1; the match to TRBD2 covers 9 bases. This CDR3 region has 15 residues. Unmatched junction bases numbered 6, after V lost 1 base and J lost 7 bases. The germline CDR1 and CDR2 sequences are SGHRS and YFSETQ. The CDR3 sequence is CASSLTAGGSNEQFF. CDR3 nucleotides: TGCGCCAGCAGCTTGACAGCGGGAGGCTCTAATGAGCAGTTCTTC. The variable domain in full, with the rest retrieved from reference TRBV5-1 and TRBJ2-1, is KAGVTQTPRYLIKTRGQQVTLSCSPISGHRSVSWYQQTPGQGLQFLFEYFSETQRNKGNFPGRFSGRQFSNSRSEMNVSTLELGDSALYLCASSLTAGGSNEQFFGPGTRLTVL.

This chain uses TRBV5-1 with TRBJ2-5, with D perhaps TRBD2 (6 bases). Trimming took off 9 bases at V and 5 bases at J, with 17 bases between the two ends. The germline V gene encodes CDR1 SGHRS and CDR2 YFSETQ. The CDR3 is made up of 13 amino acids. The CDR3 reads CATSSGLRETQYF. DNA of the CDR3: TGCGCCACCTCGAGCGGGTTGCGGGAGACCCAGTACTTC.

The chain employs TRBV13 and TRBJ1-3, with D hard to call. V was pared by 10 bases and J by 5 bases, with 18 bases between. Germline V CDR1 and CDR2: PRHDT, FYEKMQ (reference sequence). This CDR3 has 14 amino acids. This CDR3 is CAISIRGFRNTIYF. CDR3 coding DNA: TGTGCCATCAGTATTCGGGGTTTTAGAAACACCATATATTTT.

In the case of this clone: Additional DNA sequences in this sample encode the identical CDR3. V and J are TRBV4-2 and TRBJ1-4; 11 bases match TRBD1. CDR1 is LGHNA and CDR2 is YNFKEQ in the germline V gene. The CDR3 sequence is 16 residues long. With V trimmed by 3 bases and J by 1 base, 1 base remained unmatched. This chain's CDR3 is CASSQGQGVTNEKLFF. The CDR3 DNA is TGTGCCAGCAGCCAGGGACAGGGGGTAACTAATGAAAAACTGTTTTTT.

The table lists this clone with a count of one. The gene calls are TRBV10-3 and TRBJ2-3; TRBD2 agrees at 12 bases. V gave up 2 bases and J gave up 1 base; unmatched junction bases: 4. Germline V gene sequence: CDR1 ENHRY, CDR2 SYGVKD. This CDR3 is built from 17 residues. This CDR3 reads CAISEPSGRAGTDTQYF. In DNA, the CDR3 is TGTGCCATCAGTGAGCCTAGCGGGAGGGCCGGCACAGATACGCAGTATTTT.

The chain combines TRBV7-2 with TRBJ2-5, with D uncertain. The CDR3 runs 11 residues. With 4 bases removed from V and 7 bases from J, the gap between germline ends came to 7 bases. Germline lookup yields CDR1 SGHTA and CDR2 FQGNSA. CDR3 sequence (DNA): TGTGCCAGCAGCTCCGGCGGGACCCAGTACTTC. Translated, it gives CASSSGGTQYF.

V is TRBV7-2 and J is TRBJ2-7; tentatively, D is TRBD2 (6 bases). Germline assignment: CDR1 SGHTA and CDR2 FQGNSA. The CDR3 runs 13 residues. V lost 3 bases and J lost 6, with 12 bases in between. Written as DNA, the CDR3 is TGTGCCAGCAGCTTGACCGGACTACGCGAGCAGTACTTC. It specifies CASSLTGLREQYF. The full variable domain, with the rest looked up from reference TRBV7-2 and TRBJ2-7, is GAGVSQSPSNKVTEKGKDVELRCDPISGHTALYWYRQSLGQGLEFLIYFQGNSAPDKSGLPSDRFSAERTGGSVSTLTIQRTQQEDSAVYLCASSLTGLREQYFGPGTRLTVT.

The chain uses TRBV28 and TRBJ1-1; no clear D gene. Germline loops: CDR1 MDHEN, CDR2 SYDVKM. V was pared by 9 bases and J by 6 bases, with 20 bases between. The CDR3 has 14 residues. CDR3 region: CASRRVGGHAEAFF. Written as DNA, the CDR3 is TGTGCCAGTCGACGAGTGGGCGGGCACGCTGAAGCTTTCTTT.

The chain uses TRBV4-2 and TRBJ2-1, with TRBD2 matching 10 bases. From germline, CDR1 is LGHNA and CDR2 YNFKEQ. The CDR3 sequence is 15 residues long. V was pared by 4 bases and J by 8 bases, with 8 bases of the junction left unmatched. This CDR3 reads CASSPRASGSDEQFF. The CDR3 DNA reads TGTGCCAGCAGCCCCCGGGCTAGCGGGAGCGATGAGCAGTTCTTC.

This clone was counted a few times. The V call is TRBV21-1, the J call TRBJ2-5; the D call TRBD2 from the table was never checked on the DNA. TRBV21-1 is reported as a pseudogene. The CDR3 sequence is 18 residues long. CDR3 amino acids: CASSKARTTSLFRAAQYF. DNA for the CDR3: TGTGCCAGCAGCAAAGCTAGGACGACTAGCCTTTTCAGAGCTGCCCAGTACTTC.

CDR3 in amino acids: CASSQEGASGNEQFF. The CDR3 DNA reads TGTGCCAGCAGCCAAGAAGGGGCTAGCGGTAATGAGCAGTTCTTC. The V and J genes are TRBV4-2 and TRBJ2-1; the match to TRBD2 covers 7 bases. V trimming: 0 bases; J trimming: 7 bases; junction bases outside the gene matches: 6. The CDR3 spans 15 residues. Germline-derived CDR1 and CDR2 are LGHNA and YNFKEQ.

This clone was seen once. The V and J genes are TRBV28 and TRBJ2-7; D gene ambiguous. CDR3 length: 13 residues. V lost 5 bases and J 6 bases, leaving 14 bases between the germline ends. Germline CDR1 reads MDHEN; CDR2 reads SYDVKM. In DNA form, the CDR3 reads TGTGCCAGCAGTACCCGGCGCGGAATCGAGCAGTACTTC. It translates to CASSTRRGIEQYF.